The 20 T cell receptor beta chains given below trace back to one sample, sequenced in a study of tumor and adjacent non-tumor tissue in lung cancer. A modified ARM-PCR protocol with three rounds of nested PCR amplified TCRbeta. TCRdb independently ran MiXCR on the multiplex PCR reads; one entry per CDR3 protein. The sample consists of roughly 220,000 distinct CDR3 sequences, around 70% of them appearing once. This sample's RNA came from whole unsorted tissue. The material sequenced was lung tumor tissue. The receptors were sampled from a man in his 60s with non-small cell lung cancer.

Notes on this clonotype: Compared with germline, one end of the junction differs, possibly owing to a read error. The CDR3 here is CASNLKQGPYEQYF. CDR3 nucleotides: TGTGCCAGCAACTTAAAACAGGGACCCTACGAGCAGTACTTC. V and J are TRBV11-3 and TRBJ2-7; possibly TRBD1 for D (6 bases). This CDR3 is built from 14 residues. Looked up from germline, CDR1 is SGHNT and CDR2 is YENEEA.

As concerns this clonotype: The junction departs from the called germline gene at one end, perhaps through a read error. The chain couples TRBV11-3 to TRBJ2-3; a weak D match, TRBD2 (5 bases). The CDR3 sequence is 13 residues long. The germline gives CDR1 SGHNT, CDR2 YENEEA. The CDR3 sequence is CACRLAWVDTQYF. The CDR3 DNA is TGTGCCTGCAGATTAGCGTGGGTGGATACGCAGTATTTT.

Concerning this clonotype: One end of the junction varies from germline; a read error may be responsible. The chain joins TRBV6-5 to TRBJ1-5; D call uncertain. The CDR3 is 14 amino acids. Germline V gene data show CDR1 as MNHEY and CDR2 as SVGAGI. The CDR3 protein is CASRGPGSRQRQHF. The CDR3, as DNA: TGTGCCAGCAGGGGTCCGGGATCGCGGCAGCGCCAGCATTTT.

Turning to this clonotype: At one of its ends the junction is not consistent with the germline gene, which may arise from a read error. The chain joins TRBV20-1 to TRBJ2-1; perhaps TRBD2 as D (6 bases). There are 12 residues in the CDR3. Germline CDR1 is DFQATT and CDR2 is SNEGSKA (reference sequence). For the CDR3, the DNA is TGCAGTGCTAGAAGGGAGGTCAATGAGCACTTCTTC. This codes for CSARREVNEHFF.

The chain is built from TRBV20-1 and TRBJ1-2, with D unclear. The length of the CDR3 is 13 residues. CDR1 and CDR2 from the germline V gene are DFQATT and SNEGSKA (reference sequence). The V and J ends lost 7 bases and 6 bases respectively, with 18 bases between them. The CDR3 loop is CSDAPVATDGYTF. CDR3 nucleotides: TGCAGTGATGCCCCAGTGGCTACTGATGGCTACACCTTC.

Points on this clonotype: Likely a read error: the CDR3 ends without its conserved phenylalanine or tryptophan. The chain is built from TRBV29-1 and TRBJ2-7, with D perhaps TRBD2 (6 bases). The CDR3 is 12 amino acids. V was clipped by 7 bases and J by 3 bases, with 13 bases between them. Germline values: CDR1 SQVTM, CDR2 ANQGSEA. The CDR3 coding sequence is TGCAGCGGCGGGACGGGGGACTACGAGCAGTACTCC. This gives the protein CSGGTGDYEQYS.

The rearrangement joins TRBV11-3 to TRBJ2-1; TRBD1 aligns across 10 bases. Germline CDR1 reads SGHNT; CDR2 reads YENEEA. This CDR3 is built from 16 residues. V gave up 5 bases and J gave up 10 bases; unmatched junction bases: 14. The CDR3 region is CASSHGMGQGYDEQFF. In nucleotides, the CDR3 is TGTGCCAGCAGCCATGGGATGGGACAGGGGTACGACGAGCAGTTCTTC.

In regard to this clonotype: Compared with germline, one end of the junction differs, possibly owing to a read error. The rearrangement joins TRBV29-1 to TRBJ2-6, with TRBD1 identical over 10 bases. The CDR3 spans 19 residues. Looked up from germline, CDR1 is SQVTM and CDR2 is ANQGSEA. The CDR3 loop is CSAHTMTGGLHSGANVLTF. CDR3 DNA: TGCAGCGCACACACTATGACAGGGGGCTTACACTCTGGGGCCAACGTCCTGACGTTC.

This clonotype occurred once. The CDR3 does not close with the conserved phenylalanine or tryptophan, likely indicating a read error. V and J are TRBV11-2 and TRBJ2-3; 7 nucleotides match TRBD2. The V segment lost 10 bases and the J segment 0 bases; nucleotides outside the gene matches: 13. There are 16 residues in the CDR3. Germline V lookup: CDR1 SGHAT, CDR2 FQNNGV. CDR3 region: CANRGGTGLSTDTQYY. The CDR3 nucleotides are TGTGCCAATAGGGGAGGGACGGGGCTCAGCACAGATACGCAGTATTAT.

This clonotype has just a few counts. A single base separates this from a much larger clone, so it may be a read error. This chain joins TRBV4-1 and TRBJ1-2; D unresolved. Germline CDR1 and CDR2: MGHRA and YSYEKL. The CDR3 sequence is 14 residues long. Trimming took off 8 bases at V and 1 base at J, with 14 bases between the two ends. Here the CDR3 DNA reads TGCGCCAGCCAATGTACGGCGAGTAACTATGGCTACACCTTC. It translates to CASQCTASNYGYTF.

Ten or more counts support this clonotype. The rearrangement links TRBV10-1 to TRBJ2-5; D is perhaps TRBD2 (5 bases). Per the germline V gene, CDR1 is WNHNN and CDR2 is SYGVQD (reference sequence). Trimming shortened V by 5 bases and J by 5 bases, and 12 bases separated the two germline ends. The CDR3 is 13 amino acids. CDR3 residues: CASSPNTGETQYF. CDR3 in DNA: TGCGCCAGCAGTCCCAATACGGGGGAGACCCAGTACTTC.

On this clonotype itself: Here the CDR3 omits its conserved ending phenylalanine or tryptophan, so a read error is the likely source. The V call is TRBV4-3, the J call TRBJ2-1; 13 bases are shared with TRBD2. V dropped 1 base and J dropped 2; count of bases not matched to a gene: 2. CDR1 LGHNA and CDR2 YSLEER come from the germline V gene. This CDR3 spans 17 amino acids. CDR3 sequence (DNA): TGCGCCAGCAGCCAAGGGGGGACTAGCGGGGCCTACAATGAGCAGTTCTTA. Translation gives CASSQGGTSGAYNEQFL.

This clonotype has just one count. Since the CDR3 does not end with the conserved phenylalanine or tryptophan, this likely comes from a read error. The chain joins TRBV14 to TRBJ2-1, with unresolved D. Germline CDR1 is SGHDN and CDR2 is FVKESK. Trimming shortened V by 8 bases and J by 9 bases, and 17 bases separated the two germline ends. The CDR3 has 13 amino acids. The CDR3 nucleotides read TGTGCCAGCTCACTGTGGGATATAACTGAGCAGTTCTAC. Translating it yields CASSLWDITEQFY.

Here the CDR3 reads CSASPGNMGTTEAFF. The CDR3 DNA reads TGCAGTGCTAGCCCCGGAAACATGGGCACCACTGAAGCTTTCTTT. The rearrangement uses TRBV20-1 and TRBJ1-1; D is undetermined. The CDR3 runs 15 residues. Trimming removed 3 bases at V and 4 bases at J, with 18 bases between. The germline V gene encodes CDR1 DFQATT and CDR2 SNEGSKA (reference sequence).

The chain recombines TRBV6-1 with TRBJ2-3, with D unresolved. V lost 7 bases and J lost 3, with 11 bases in between. Germline V gives CDR1 MNHNS, CDR2 SASEGT. The CDR3 has 13 residues. CDR3 in amino acids: CASTRSQTDTQYF. Here the CDR3 DNA reads TGTGCCAGCACCAGGTCGCAGACAGATACGCAGTATTTT.

This clonotype was seen once. The gene calls are TRBV20-1 and TRBJ1-4, with D possibly TRBD1 on 5 matching bases. Germline-derived CDR1 and CDR2 are DFQATT and SNEGSKA (reference sequence). The CDR3 extends over 16 amino acids. V lost 4 bases and J lost 7, with 22 bases in between. The CDR3: CSAKVTGLLWGEKLFF. The CDR3 DNA is TGCAGTGCTAAAGTCACAGGCCTCCTCTGGGGTGAAAAACTGTTTTTT.

The CDR3 loop is CSAPIRGSKVGYTF. Here the CDR3 DNA reads TGCAGTGCTCCCATCAGGGGGTCGAAAGTAGGCTACACCTTC. The chain uses TRBV20-1 and TRBJ1-2, with TRBD1 matching over 7 bases. Trimming at V came to 5 bases and at J to 8 bases, leaving 14 bases not matched to a gene. CDR1 is DFQATT and CDR2 is SNEGSKA in the germline V gene (reference sequence). The CDR3 sequence is 14 residues long.

V and J are TRBV12-3 or TRBV12-4 and TRBJ1-5; 8 nucleotides agree with TRBD1. After removal of 6 bases from V and 11 bases from J, the junction contained 9 bases not matched to a gene. The CDR3 totals 13 residues. The CDR3 DNA reads as TGTGCCAGCAGCCGGACAGGGTTCCAGTCCCAGCATTTT. It encodes CASSRTGFQSQHF.

Details on this clonotype: The junction and the germline gene differ at one end; a read error may be behind it. The rearrangement joins TRBV20-1 to TRBJ2-7, with 11 nucleotides matching TRBD2. The germline V gene encodes CDR1 DFQATT and CDR2 SNEGSKA (reference sequence). There are 16 residues in the CDR3. The chain's CDR3 is CSARGGVLAGVYEHYF. CDR3 coding DNA: TGCAGTGCTAGAGGGGGGGTACTAGCGGGGGTCTACGAGCACTACTTC.

A few counts support this clonotype. This sequence may be a read error, since a much larger clone differs from it by one base. V and J are TRBV11-2 and TRBJ2-5; D possibly corresponds to TRBD2 (5 bases). Germline values: CDR1 SGHAT, CDR2 FQNNGV. The CDR3 consists of 11 residues. CDR3 coding DNA: TGTGTCAGCACCCGAGGGGAGACCCAGTACTTC. This gives the protein CVSTRGETQYF.